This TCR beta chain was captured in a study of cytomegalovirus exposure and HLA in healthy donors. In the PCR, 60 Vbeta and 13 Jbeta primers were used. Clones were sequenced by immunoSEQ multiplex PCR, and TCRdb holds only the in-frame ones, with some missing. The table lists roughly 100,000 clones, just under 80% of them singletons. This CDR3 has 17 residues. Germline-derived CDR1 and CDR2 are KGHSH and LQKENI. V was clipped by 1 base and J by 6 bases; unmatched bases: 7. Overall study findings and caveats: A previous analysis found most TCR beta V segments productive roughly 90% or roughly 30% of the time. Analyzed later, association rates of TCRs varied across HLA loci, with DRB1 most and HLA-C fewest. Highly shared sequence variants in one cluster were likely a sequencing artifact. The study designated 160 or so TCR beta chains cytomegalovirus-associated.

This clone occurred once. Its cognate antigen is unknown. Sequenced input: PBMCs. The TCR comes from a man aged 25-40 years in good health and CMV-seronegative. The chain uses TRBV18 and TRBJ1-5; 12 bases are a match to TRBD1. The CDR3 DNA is TGTGCCAGCTCACCACTCGGGACAGGGGGCGCGGGTCAGCCCCAGCATTTT. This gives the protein CASSPLGTGGAGQPQHF.